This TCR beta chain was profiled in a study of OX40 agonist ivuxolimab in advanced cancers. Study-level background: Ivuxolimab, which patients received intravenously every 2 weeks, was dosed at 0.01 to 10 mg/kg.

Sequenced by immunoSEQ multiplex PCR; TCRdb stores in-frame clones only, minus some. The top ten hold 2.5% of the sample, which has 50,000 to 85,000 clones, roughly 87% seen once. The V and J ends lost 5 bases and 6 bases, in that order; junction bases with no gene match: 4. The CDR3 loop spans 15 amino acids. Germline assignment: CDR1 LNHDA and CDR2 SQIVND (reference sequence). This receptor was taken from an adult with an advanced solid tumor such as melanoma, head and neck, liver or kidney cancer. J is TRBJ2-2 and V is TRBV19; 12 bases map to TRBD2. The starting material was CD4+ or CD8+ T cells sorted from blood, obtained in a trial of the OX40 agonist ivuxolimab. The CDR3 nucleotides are TGTGCCAGTAGTTGGACTAGCGGGACAGCCGGGGAGCTGTTTTTT. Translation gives CASSWTSGTAGELFF.